This T cell receptor beta chain was sequenced in a study of neurological immune-mediated disorders. Germline assignment: CDR1 MNHEY and CDR2 SVGEGT. Between the trimmed V and J ends, which lost 5 bases and 3 bases, there was a span of 13 bases. CDR3 length: 14 residues. This clonotype was seen at least ten times. Its matching antigen is unknown. Study-level findings and limits: It was HTLV-1-associated myelopathy that showed the most TCR clonal expansion, while multiple sclerosis showed the least, falling below healthy controls.

Over 180 million TCR-beta sequences from 15-18 subjects came from every sequencing run. TCRdb re-called the 5' RACE reads through MiXCR, storing one row per CDR3 protein. In the table there are approximately 48,000 distinct CDR3 sequences, 10% of which are singletons. This TCR came from a man in his 70s with HTLV-1-associated myelopathy (HAM/TSP). The chain links TRBV6-2 or TRBV6-3 to TRBJ2-5; D is unclear. Sequences were obtained from PBMCs. CDR3 region: CASSPSTWKETQYF. In nucleotides, the CDR3 is TGTGCCAGCAGTCCCTCAACATGGAAAGAGACCCAGTACTTC.